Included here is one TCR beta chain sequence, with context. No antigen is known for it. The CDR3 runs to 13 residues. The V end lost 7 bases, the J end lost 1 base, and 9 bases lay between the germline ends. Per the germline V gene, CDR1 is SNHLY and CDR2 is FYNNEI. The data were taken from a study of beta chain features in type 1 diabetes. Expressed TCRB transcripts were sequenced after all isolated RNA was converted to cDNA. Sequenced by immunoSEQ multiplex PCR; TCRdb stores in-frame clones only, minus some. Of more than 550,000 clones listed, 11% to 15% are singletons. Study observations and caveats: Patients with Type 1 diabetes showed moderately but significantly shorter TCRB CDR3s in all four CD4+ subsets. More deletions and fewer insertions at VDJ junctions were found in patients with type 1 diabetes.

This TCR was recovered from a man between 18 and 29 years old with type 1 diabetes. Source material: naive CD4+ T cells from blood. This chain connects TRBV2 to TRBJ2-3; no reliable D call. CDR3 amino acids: CASIPRGTDTQYF. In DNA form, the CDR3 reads TGTGCCAGCATCCCTCGGGGCACAGATACGCAGTATTTT.